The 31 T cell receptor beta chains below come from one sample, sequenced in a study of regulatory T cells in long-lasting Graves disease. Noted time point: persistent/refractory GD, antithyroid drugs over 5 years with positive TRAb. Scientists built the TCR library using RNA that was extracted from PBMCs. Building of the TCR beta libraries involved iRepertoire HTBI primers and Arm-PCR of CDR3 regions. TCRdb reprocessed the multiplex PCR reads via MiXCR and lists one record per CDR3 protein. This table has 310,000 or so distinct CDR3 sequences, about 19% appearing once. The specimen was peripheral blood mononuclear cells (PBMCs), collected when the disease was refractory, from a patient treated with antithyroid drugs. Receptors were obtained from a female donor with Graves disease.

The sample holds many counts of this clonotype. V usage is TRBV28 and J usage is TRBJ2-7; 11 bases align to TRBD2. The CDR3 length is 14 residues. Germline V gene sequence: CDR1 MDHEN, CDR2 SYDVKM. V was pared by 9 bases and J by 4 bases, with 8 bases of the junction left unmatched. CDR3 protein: CASGTGTSGYEQYF. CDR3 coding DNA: TGTGCCAGTGGGACCGGGACTAGCGGATACGAGCAGTACTTC.

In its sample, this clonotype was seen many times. The CDR3 is CASAPGVNTEAFF. The CDR3 DNA reads as TGTGCCAGCGCCCCGGGGGTGAACACTGAAGCTTTCTTT. V and J are TRBV12-3 or TRBV12-4 and TRBJ1-1, with D maybe TRBD1 (5 bases). Deletions cut 8 bases from V and 0 bases from J, with 10 bases between. The CDR3 extends over 13 amino acids.

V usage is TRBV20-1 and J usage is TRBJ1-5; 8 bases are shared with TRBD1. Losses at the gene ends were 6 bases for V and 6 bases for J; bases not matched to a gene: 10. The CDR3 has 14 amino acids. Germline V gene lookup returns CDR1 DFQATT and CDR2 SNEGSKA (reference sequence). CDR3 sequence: CSANDRGIGQPQHF. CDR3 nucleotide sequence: TGCAGTGCCAACGACAGGGGCATCGGTCAGCCCCAGCATTTT.

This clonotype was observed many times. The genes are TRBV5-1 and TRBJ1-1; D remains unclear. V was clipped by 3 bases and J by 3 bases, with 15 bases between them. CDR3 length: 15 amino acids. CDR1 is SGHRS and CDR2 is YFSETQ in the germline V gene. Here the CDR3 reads CASSWSSSRYTEAFF. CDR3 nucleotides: TGCGCCAGCAGCTGGAGCTCGAGCAGATACACTGAAGCTTTCTTT.

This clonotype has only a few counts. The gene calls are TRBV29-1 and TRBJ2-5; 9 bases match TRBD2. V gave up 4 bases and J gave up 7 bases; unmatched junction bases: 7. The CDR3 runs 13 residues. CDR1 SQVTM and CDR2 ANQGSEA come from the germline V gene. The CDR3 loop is CSVGTSEKGTQYF. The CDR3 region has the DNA TGCAGCGTTGGGACTAGCGAGAAGGGGACCCAGTACTTC. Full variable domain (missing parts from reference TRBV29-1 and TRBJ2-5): SAVISQKPSRDICQRGTSLTIQCQVDSQVTMMFWYRQQPGQSLTLIATANQGSEATYESGFVIDKFPISRPNLTFSTLTVSNMSPEDSSIYLCSVGTSEKGTQYFGPGTRLLVL.

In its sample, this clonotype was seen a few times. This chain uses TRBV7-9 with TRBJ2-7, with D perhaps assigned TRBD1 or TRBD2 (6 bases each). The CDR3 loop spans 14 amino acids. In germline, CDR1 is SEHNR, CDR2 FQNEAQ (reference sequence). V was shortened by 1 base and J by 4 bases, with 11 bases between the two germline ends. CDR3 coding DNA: TGTGCCAGCAGCTTAGGGGGGGCGGGTTACGAGCAGTACTTC. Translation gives CASSLGGAGYEQYF.

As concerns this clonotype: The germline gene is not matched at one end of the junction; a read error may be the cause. The CDR3 spells CAGRDLEGVEQYF. The DNA for the CDR3 is TGTGCCGGCAGGGACCTGGAGGGGGTCGAGCAGTACTTC. The chain carries TRBV6-1 and TRBJ2-7; either TRBD1 or TRBD2 may fit D (6 bases each). CDR3 length: 13 residues. Per germline, CDR1 MNHNS and CDR2 SASEGT.

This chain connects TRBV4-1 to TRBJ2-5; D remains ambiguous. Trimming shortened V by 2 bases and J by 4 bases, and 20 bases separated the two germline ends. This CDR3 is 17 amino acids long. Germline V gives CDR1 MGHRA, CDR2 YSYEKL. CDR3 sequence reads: CASSQLTLGSGRETQYF. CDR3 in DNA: TGCGCCAGCAGCCAACTGACGCTCGGTTCCGGCCGAGAGACCCAGTACTTC.

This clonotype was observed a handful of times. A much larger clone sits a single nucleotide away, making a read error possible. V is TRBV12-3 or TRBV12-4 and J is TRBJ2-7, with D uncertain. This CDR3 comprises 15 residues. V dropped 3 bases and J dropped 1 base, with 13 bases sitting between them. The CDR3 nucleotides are TGTGCCAGCAGTTTCGTTTTAGGGCAGTCCTACGAGCAGTACTTC. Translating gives CASSFVLGQSYEQYF.

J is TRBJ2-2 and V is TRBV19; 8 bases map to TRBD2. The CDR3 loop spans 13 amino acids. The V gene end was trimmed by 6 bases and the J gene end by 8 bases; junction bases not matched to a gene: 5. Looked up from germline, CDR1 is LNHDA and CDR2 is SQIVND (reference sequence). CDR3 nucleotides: TGTGCCAGTAGCCCGGGGGGGCCTGGGGAGCTGTTTTTT. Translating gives CASSPGGPGELFF. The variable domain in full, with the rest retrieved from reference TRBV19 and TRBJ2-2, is DGGITQSPKYLFRKEGQNVTLSCEQNLNHDAMYWYRQDPGQGLRLIYYSQIVNDFQKGDIAEGYSVSREKKESFPLTVTSAQKNPTAFYLCASSPGGPGELFFGEGSRLTVL.

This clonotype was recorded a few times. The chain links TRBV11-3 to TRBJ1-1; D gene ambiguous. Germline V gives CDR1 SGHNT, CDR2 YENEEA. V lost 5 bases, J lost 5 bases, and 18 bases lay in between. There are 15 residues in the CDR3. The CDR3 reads CASSPRREVGTEAFF. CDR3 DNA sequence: TGTGCCAGCAGCCCCCGGCGGGAGGTCGGAACTGAAGCTTTCTTT. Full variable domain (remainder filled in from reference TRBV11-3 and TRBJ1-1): EAGVVQSPRYKIIEKKQPVAFWCNPISGHNTLYWYLQNLGQGPELLIRYENEEAVDDSQLPKDRFSAERLKGVDSTLKIQPAELGDSAVYLCASSPRREVGTEAFFGQGTRLTVV.

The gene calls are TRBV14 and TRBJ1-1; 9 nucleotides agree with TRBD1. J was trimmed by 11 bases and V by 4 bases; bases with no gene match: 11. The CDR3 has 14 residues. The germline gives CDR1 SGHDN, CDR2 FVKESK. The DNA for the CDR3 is TGTGCCAGCAGCCTAATGACAGGACAGGGGATGGCTTTCTTT. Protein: CASSLMTGQGMAFF. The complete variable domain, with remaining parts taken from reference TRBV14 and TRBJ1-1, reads EAGVTQFPSHSVIEKGQTVTLRCDPISGHDNLYWYRRVMGKEIKFLLHFVKESKQDESGMPNNRFLAERTGGTYSTLKVQPAELEDSGVYFCASSLMTGQGMAFFGQGTRLTVV.

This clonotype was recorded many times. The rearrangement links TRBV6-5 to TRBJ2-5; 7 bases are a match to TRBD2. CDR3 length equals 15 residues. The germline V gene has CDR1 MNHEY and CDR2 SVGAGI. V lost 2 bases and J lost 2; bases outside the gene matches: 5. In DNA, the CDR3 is TGTGCCAGCAGTTACGGCACTAGCGTACAAGAGACCCAGTACTTC. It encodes CASSYGTSVQETQYF.

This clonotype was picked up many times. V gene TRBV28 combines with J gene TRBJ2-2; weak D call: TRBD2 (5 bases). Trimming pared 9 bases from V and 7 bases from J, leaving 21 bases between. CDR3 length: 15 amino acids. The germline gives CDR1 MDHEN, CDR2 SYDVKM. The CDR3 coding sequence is TGTGCCAGTTCCTTGAGGCTAGCTGTGGGCGGGGAGCTGTTTTTT. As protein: CASSLRLAVGGELFF.

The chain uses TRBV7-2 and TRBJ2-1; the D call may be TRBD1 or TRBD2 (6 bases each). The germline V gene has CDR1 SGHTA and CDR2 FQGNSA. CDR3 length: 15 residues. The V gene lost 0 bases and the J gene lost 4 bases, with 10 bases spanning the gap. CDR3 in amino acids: CASSLAGGLYNEQFF. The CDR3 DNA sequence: TGTGCCAGCAGCTTAGCGGGGGGCCTTTACAATGAGCAGTTCTTC. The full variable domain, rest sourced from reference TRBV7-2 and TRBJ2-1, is GAGVSQSPSNKVTEKGKDVELRCDPISGHTALYWYRQSLGQGLEFLIYFQGNSAPDKSGLPSDRFSAERTGGSVSTLTIQRTQQEDSAVYLCASSLAGGLYNEQFFGPGTRLTVL.

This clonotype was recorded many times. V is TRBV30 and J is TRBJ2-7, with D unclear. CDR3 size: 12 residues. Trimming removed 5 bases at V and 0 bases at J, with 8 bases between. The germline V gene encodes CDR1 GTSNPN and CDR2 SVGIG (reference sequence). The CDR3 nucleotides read TGTGCCTGGCGGGCGAACTCCTACGAGCAGTACTTC. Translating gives CAWRANSYEQYF. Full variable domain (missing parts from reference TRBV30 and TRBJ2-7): SQTIHQWPATLVQPVGSPLSLECTVEGTSNPNLYWYRQAAGRGLQLLFYSVGIGQISSEVPQNLSASRPQDRQFILSSKKLLLSDSGFYLCAWRANSYEQYFGPGTRLTVT.

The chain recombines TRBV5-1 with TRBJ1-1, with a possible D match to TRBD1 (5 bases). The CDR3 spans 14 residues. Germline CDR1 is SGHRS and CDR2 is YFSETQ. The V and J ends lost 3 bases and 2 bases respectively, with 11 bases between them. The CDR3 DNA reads TGCGCCAGCAGCTCCCAGGGTACAAACACTGAAGCTTTCTTT. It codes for CASSSQGTNTEAFF.

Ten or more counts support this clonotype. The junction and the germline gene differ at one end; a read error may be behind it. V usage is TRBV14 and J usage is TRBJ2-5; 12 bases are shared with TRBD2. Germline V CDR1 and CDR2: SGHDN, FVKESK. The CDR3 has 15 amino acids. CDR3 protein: CASSQEGLAGETQYF. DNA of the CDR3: TGCGCCAGCAGCCAAGAAGGACTAGCGGGGGAGACCCAGTACTTC.

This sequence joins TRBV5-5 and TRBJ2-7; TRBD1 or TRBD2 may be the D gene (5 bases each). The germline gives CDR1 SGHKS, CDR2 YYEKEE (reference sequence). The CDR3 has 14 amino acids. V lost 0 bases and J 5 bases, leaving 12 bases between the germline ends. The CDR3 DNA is TGTGCCAGCAGCTTGGTGGTATCGGGGCACGAGCAGTACTTC. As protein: CASSLVVSGHEQYF.

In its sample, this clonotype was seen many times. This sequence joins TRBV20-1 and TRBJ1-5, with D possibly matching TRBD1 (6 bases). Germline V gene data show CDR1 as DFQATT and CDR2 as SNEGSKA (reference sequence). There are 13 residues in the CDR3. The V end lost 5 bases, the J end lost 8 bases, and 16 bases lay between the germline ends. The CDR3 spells CSAHRDIREPQHF. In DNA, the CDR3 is TGCAGTGCTCATCGGGACATTCGGGAGCCCCAGCATTTT.

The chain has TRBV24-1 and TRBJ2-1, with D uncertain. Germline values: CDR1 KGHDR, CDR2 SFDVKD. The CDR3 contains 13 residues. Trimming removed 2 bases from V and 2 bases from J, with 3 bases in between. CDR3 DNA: TGTGCCACCAGTGATTCTGCCTACAATGAGCAGTTCTTC. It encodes CATSDSAYNEQFF.

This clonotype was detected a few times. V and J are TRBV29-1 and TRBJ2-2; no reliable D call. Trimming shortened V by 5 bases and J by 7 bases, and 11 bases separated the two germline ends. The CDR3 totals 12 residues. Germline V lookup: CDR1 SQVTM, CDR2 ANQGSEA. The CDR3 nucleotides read TGCAGCGTTTCCGAACCCAACGGGGAGCTGTTTTTT. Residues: CSVSEPNGELFF.

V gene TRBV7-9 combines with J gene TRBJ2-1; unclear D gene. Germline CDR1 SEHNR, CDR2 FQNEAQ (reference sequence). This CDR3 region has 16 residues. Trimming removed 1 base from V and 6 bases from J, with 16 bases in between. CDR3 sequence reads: CASSLGVDNYLNEQFF. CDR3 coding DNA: TGTGCCAGCAGCTTAGGGGTTGACAATTACCTCAATGAGCAGTTCTTC.

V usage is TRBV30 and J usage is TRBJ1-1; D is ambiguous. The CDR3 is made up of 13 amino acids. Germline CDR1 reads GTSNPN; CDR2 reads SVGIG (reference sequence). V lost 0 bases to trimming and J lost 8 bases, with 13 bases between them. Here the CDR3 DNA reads TGTGCCTGGAGTGTTGGGTTTTCGGTGGAAGCTTTCTTT. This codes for CAWSVGFSVEAFF.

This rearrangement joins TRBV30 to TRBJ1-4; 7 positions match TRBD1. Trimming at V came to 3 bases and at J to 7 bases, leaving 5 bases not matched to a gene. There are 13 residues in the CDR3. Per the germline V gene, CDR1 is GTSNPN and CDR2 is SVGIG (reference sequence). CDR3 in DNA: TGTGCCTGGAGCCCAACAGGGGCTGAAAAACTGTTTTTT. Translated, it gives CAWSPTGAEKLFF.

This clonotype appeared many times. The CDR3 DNA sequence: TGCGCCAGCAGCCGACCGGGAGGCGAAGAGACCCAGTACTTC. This codes for CASSRPGGEETQYF. This chain uses TRBV4-1 with TRBJ2-5, with 7 positions matching TRBD2. V trimming: 4 bases; J trimming: 3 bases; junction bases outside the gene matches: 5. CDR1 is MGHRA and CDR2 is YSYEKL in the germline V gene. CDR3 size: 14 residues.

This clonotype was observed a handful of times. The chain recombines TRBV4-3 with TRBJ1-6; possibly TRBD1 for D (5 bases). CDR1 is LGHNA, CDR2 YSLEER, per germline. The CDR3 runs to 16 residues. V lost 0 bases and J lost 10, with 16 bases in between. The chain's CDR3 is CASSQDQWQGRSPLHF. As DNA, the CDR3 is TGCGCCAGCAGCCAAGATCAGTGGCAGGGAAGGTCACCCCTCCACTTT.

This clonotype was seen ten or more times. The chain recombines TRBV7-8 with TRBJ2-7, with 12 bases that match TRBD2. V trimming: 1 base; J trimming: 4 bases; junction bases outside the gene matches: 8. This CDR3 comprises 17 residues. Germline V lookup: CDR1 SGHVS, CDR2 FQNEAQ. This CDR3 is CASSLELAGGPEYEQYF. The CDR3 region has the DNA TGTGCCAGCAGCTTAGAACTAGCGGGAGGCCCGGAATACGAGCAGTACTTC.

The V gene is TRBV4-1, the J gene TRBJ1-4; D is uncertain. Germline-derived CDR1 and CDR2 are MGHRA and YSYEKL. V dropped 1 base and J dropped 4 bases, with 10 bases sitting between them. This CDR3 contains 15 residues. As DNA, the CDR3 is TGCGCCAGCAGCCAAGCAGGAGACCTTAATGAAAAACTGTTTTTT. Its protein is CASSQAGDLNEKLFF.

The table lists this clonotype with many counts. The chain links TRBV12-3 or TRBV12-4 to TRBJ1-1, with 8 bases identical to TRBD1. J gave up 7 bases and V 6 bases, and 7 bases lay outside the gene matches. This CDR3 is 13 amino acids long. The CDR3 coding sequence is TGTGCCAGCAGCCTCCGGGACAGGCTTGAAGCTTTCTTT. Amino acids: CASSLRDRLEAFF.

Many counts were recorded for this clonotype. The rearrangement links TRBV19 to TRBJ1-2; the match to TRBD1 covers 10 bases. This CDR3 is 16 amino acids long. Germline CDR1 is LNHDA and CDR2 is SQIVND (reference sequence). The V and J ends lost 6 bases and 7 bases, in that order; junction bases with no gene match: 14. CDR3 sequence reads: CASRGTAGTGVSGYTF. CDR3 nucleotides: TGTGCCAGTAGGGGCACTGCTGGGACAGGGGTATCTGGCTACACCTTC.